The text below deals with one TCR beta chain. This CDR3 region has 15 residues. The germline V gene has CDR1 GTSNPN and CDR2 SVGIG (reference sequence). Unmatched junction bases numbered 7, after V lost 0 bases and J lost 5 bases. Assay used: immunoSEQ multiplex PCR; TCRdb lists only in-frame clones, some missing. The sample has 210,000 or so clones, around 85% seen once. This sample stems from a study of blood T cell repertoires in COVID-19. Sequenced: PBMCs or T cells enriched from blood (not recorded which). The origin of this receptor is a woman aged 50 to 60 in a cohort exposed to, infected with or recovered from COVID-19 (not recorded which). The chain joins TRBV30 to TRBJ1-5; TRBD1 matches at 7 bases. CDR3 sequence reads: CAWSVREGAYQPQHF. The DNA of the CDR3 is TGTGCCTGGAGTGTCAGAGAGGGGGCTTATCAGCCCCAGCATTTT.